This TCR beta chain was obtained from a study of regulatory T cells in long-lasting Graves disease. Broader study findings: Persistent disease preferred TRBV28, TRBJ1-2 and TRBJ2-5.

Building of the TCR beta libraries involved iRepertoire HTBI primers and Arm-PCR of CDR3 regions. TCRdb called the multiplex PCR reads again in MiXCR, with one record for every CDR3 protein. The data show some 250,000 distinct CDR3 sequences, approximately 20% seen once. As to this clonotype: Its antigen remains unidentified.

The length of the CDR3 is 15 residues. Germline CDR1 LNHDA, CDR2 SQIVND (reference sequence). V shed 2 bases and J shed 8 bases, with 15 bases lying between them. Time point of the sample: newly diagnosed GD, antithyroid drugs for less than 3 months. There was RNA extracted from PBMCs, and the TCR library was made from it. American Thyroid Association guidelines defined how Graves' disease was diagnosed. Each of the patients was recruited from an endocrinology department situated in Xi'an, China. This TCR came from a female donor with Graves disease. Sequencing was performed on peripheral blood mononuclear cells (PBMCs), taken at new diagnosis, from a patient treated with antithyroid drugs. The J gene is TRBJ1-4, the V gene TRBV19; D perhaps matches TRBD1 (5 bases). CDR3 DNA: TGTGCCAGTAGTATAAGTGGGGGGGGACCCGAAAAACTGTTTTTT. Amino acid sequence: CASSISGGGPEKLFF.